This TCR beta chain was retrieved from a study of blood T cells in healthy people across ages. Then a second PCR, running roughly 6 to 11 cycles, was carried out with a sample-barcoded 5' primer and a J-beta primer mix. TCRdb re-derived calls from the 5' RACE reads in MiXCR, one entry per CDR3 protein. The table lists about 1.8 million distinct CDR3 sequences, around 48% of them singletons. The CDR3 runs 12 residues. The germline V gene encodes CDR1 SGHTA and CDR2 FQGNSA. V was clipped by 6 bases and J by 5 bases, with 9 bases between them. This clonotype has ten or more counts. The TCR originated in a woman aged 40 to 50 in good health. The chain has TRBV7-2 and TRBJ2-3, with TRBD1 as a possible D gene (6 bases). Sample: blood. CDR3 bases: TGTGCCAGCAGTTTCAGGGGAGATACGCAGTATTTT. It yields the protein CASSFRGDTQYF. The full variable domain, completed using reference TRBV7-2 and TRBJ2-3, is GAGVSQSPSNKVTEKGKDVELRCDPISGHTALYWYRQSLGQGLEFLIYFQGNSAPDKSGLPSDRFSAERTGGSVSTLTIQRTQQEDSAVYLCASSFRGDTQYFGPGTRLTVL.